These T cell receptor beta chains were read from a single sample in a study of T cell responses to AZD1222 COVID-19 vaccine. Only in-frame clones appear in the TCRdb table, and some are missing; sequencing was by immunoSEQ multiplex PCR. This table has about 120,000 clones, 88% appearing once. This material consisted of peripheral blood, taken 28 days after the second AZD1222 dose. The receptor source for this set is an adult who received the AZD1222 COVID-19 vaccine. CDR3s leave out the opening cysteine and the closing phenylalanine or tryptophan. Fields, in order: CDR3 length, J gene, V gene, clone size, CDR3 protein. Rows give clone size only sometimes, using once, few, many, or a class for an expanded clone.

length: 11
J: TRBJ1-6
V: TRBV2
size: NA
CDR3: AGRDVRNSPLH

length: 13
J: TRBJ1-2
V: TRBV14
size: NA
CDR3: ASSQNTGTSYGYT

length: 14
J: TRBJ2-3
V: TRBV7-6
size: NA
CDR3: ASSLNQGQSTDTQY

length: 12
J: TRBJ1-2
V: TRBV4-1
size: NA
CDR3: ASSQAVGGYGYT

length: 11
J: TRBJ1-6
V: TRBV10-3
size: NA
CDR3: AISVQGASPLH

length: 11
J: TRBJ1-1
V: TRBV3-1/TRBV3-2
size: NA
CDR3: ASSRTENTEAF

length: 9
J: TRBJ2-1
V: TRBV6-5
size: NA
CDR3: ASSYSNEQF

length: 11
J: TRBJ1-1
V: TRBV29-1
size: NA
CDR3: SVYWTGGTEAF

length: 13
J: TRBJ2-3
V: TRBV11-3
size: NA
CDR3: ASSLTGGTTDTQY

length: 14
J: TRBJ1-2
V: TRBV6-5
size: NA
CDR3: ASSYSMGGAGYGYT

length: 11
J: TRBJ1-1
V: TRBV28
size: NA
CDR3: ASRRTGYTEAF

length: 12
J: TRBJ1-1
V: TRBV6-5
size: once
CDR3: ASSYVGQYTEAF

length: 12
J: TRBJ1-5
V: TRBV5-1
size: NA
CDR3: ASSFAGVGQPQH

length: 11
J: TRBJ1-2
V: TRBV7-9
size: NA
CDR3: ASSLGGSYGYT

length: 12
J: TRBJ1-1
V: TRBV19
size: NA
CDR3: ASSIGGSNTEAF

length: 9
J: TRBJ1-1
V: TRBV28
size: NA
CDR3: ASSFFGSAF

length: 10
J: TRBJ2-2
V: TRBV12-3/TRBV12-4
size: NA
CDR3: ASSTVTGELF

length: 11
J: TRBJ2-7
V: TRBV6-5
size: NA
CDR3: ATDGPGGNEQY

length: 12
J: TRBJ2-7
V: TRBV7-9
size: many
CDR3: ASSLGQYSYEQY

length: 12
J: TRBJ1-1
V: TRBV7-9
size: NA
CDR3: ASSLMGMNTEAF

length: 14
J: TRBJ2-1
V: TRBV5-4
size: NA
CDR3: ASSLDLQVRYNEQF

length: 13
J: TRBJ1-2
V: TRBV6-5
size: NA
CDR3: ASSYTGQGVYGYT

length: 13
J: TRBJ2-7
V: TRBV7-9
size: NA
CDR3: ASSWGTGGNYEQY

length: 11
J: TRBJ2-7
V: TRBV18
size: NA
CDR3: ASSPAGGREQY

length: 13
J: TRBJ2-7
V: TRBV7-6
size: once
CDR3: ASSSIQGKSYEQY

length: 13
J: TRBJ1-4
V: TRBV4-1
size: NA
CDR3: ASSQDRGLWEKLF

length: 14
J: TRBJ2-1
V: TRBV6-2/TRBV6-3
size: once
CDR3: ASSFLAGGLVHEQF

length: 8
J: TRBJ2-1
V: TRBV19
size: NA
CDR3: ATWGNEQF

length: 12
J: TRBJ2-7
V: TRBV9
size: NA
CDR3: ASSSGGFIAEQY

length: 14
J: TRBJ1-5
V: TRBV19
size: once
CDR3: ASSPGTGSLNQPQH

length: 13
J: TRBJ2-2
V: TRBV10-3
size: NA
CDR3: AISESGGGTGELF

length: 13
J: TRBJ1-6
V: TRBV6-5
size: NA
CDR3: ASSYSDSYNSPLH

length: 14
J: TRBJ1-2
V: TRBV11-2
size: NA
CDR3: ASSLRQGLSPSGYT

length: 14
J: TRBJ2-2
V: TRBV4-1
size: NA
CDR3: ASSQEGLTNTGELF

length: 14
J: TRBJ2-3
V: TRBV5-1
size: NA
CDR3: ASSQRGQGYTDTQY

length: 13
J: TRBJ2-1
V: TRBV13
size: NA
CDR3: ASSRGQGEGNEQF

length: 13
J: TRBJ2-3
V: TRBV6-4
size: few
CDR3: ASSDSSGGADTQY

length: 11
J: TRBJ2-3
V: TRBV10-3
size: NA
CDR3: AISEARSDTQY

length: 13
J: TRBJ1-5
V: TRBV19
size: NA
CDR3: ASSIVMNSNQPQH

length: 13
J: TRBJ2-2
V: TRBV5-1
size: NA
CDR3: ASSLGTGGIGELF

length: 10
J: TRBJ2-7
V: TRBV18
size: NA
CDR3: ASRGQPYEQY

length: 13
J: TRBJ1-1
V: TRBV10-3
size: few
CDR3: AISGQGNGRTEAF

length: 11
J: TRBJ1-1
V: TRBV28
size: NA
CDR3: ASRGHGGTEAF

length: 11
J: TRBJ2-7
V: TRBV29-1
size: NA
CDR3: SAEGTGAYEQY

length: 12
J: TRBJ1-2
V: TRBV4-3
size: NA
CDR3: ASSHLGQGYGYT

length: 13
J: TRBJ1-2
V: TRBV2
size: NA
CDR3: ASSEGFGGNYGYT

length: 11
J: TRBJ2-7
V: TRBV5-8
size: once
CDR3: ASSLGGGYEQY

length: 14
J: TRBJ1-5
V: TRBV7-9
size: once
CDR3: ASSEYRGLSNQPQH

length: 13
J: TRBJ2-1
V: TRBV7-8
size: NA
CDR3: ASSLARAGGPEQF

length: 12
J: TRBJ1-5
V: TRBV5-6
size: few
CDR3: ASSPGQGGQPQH

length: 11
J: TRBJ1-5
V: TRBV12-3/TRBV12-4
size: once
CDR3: ASSLGGYQPQH

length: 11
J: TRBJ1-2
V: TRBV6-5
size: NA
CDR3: ASSYQGTYGYT